One and the same sample provided the 20 T cell receptor beta chains below, sequenced in a study of T-cell reconstitution after alpha-beta-depleted transplantation in children (dated by TCRdb to 2016 to 2017). The sample's treatment or condition, from its label and the paper: allogeneic hematopoietic cell transplantation with graft depleted of TCRalphabeta T cells and CD19 B cells. The full study reports these points: The frequencies of hyperexpanded clones fell over the following months, and after one year, T-cell counts and TCRbeta diversity were mostly attributed to newly produced T cells.

What these receptors recognize is not known. The library was prepared using PCR. Instrument used: Illumina HiSeq 2500. TCR libraries were prepared with molecular barcoding, using unique molecular identifiers to normalize TCRbeta repertoire quantification. The public reads were run again by TCRdb, first through fastp at Q25 and then through MiXCR, and only productive beta chains were kept. Identical CDR3 proteins give one entry, which carries the most common genes and DNA. The sample table records fewer than 350,000 distinct CDR3 sequences; around 7.1% of these occur just once. The leading ten clones occupy approximately 9.1% of the sample. The sequencing here drew on peripheral blood, taken 360 days after TCRalphabeta/CD19-depleted stem cell transplant. Receptors were obtained from a female patient aged 2 to 10 who had a stem cell transplant for Fanconi anemia, so the T cells may come from the graft donor.

The chain links TRBV5-1 to TRBJ2-5, with D tentatively TRBD2 (6 bases). Germline CDR1 SGHRS, CDR2 YFSETQ. The CDR3 extends over 14 amino acids. The V end lost 3 bases, the J end lost 5 bases, and 14 bases lay between the germline ends. The CDR3 loop reads CASSWGDGKETQYF. In nucleotides, the CDR3 is TGCGCCAGCAGCTGGGGGGACGGAAAGGAGACCCAGTACTTC.

This chain uses TRBV27 with TRBJ2-5; D is possibly TRBD2 (8 bases). Between the trimmed V and J ends, which lost 11 bases and 4 bases, there was a span of 17 bases. The CDR3 covers 13 residues. The germline V gene has CDR1 MNHEY and CDR2 SMNVEV (reference sequence). This CDR3 is CAAGGRGGETQYF. The DNA of the CDR3 is TGTGCCGCAGGGGGTCGGGGGGGAGAGACCCAGTACTTC.

This clonotype was observed at least ten times. The chain employs TRBV10-2 and TRBJ2-1; 9 nucleotides agree with TRBD1. Germline assignment: CDR1 WSHSY and CDR2 SAAADI. V was clipped by 5 bases and J by 5 bases; unmatched bases: 4. The CDR3 has 14 residues. This CDR3 reads CASSKGTGNNEQFF. The CDR3, as DNA: TGCGCCAGCAGTAAAGGGACAGGGAACAATGAGCAGTTCTTC.

This clonotype occurred many times. For the CDR3, the DNA is TGTGCCAGCAGCTTTCGGACAGGGGGCAATTCCTACAATGAGCAGTTCTTC. Residues: CASSFRTGGNSYNEQFF. This sequence joins TRBV7-2 and TRBJ2-1, with 11 nucleotides matching TRBD1. V lost 3 bases and J lost 1; bases outside the gene matches: 5. The germline V gene encodes CDR1 SGHTA and CDR2 FQGNSA. The CDR3 consists of 17 residues.

This clonotype was recorded many times. V is TRBV12-3 or TRBV12-4 and J is TRBJ2-3; D is undetermined. The CDR3 has 11 amino acids. V shed 4 bases and J shed 8 bases, with 7 bases lying between them. The CDR3 nucleotides are TGTGCCAGCAGTTATCGGAGTACGCAGTATTTT. It codes for CASSYRSTQYF.

This clonotype has a count of ten or more. This sequence joins TRBV5-1 and TRBJ2-2; D unresolved. Germline assignment: CDR1 SGHRS and CDR2 YFSETQ. The CDR3 sequence is 16 residues long. V was clipped by 3 bases and J by 0 bases, with 12 bases between them. CDR3 sequence (DNA): TGCGCCAGCAGCTCAACAAGAACCGCGAACACCGGGGAGCTGTTTTTT. Translating gives CASSSTRTANTGELFF.

This clonotype was observed a few times. J is TRBJ1-1 and V is TRBV5-5; tentative D call: TRBD1 (5 bases). CDR1 SGHKS and CDR2 YYEKEE come from the germline V gene (reference sequence). The V and J ends lost 0 bases and 4 bases respectively, with 19 bases between them. The CDR3 contains 17 residues. Here the CDR3 reads CASSLDLGVEWVTEAFF. As DNA, the CDR3 is TGTGCCAGCAGCTTGGATTTGGGGGTTGAGTGGGTCACTGAAGCTTTCTTT.

In this sample, this clonotype turned up a few times. The chain recombines TRBV7-9 with TRBJ2-7, with D perhaps TRBD1 (6 bases). Germline V CDR1 and CDR2: SEHNR, FQNEAQ (reference sequence). This CDR3 is 15 amino acids long. Deletions cut 4 bases from V and 3 bases from J, with 16 bases between. CDR3 sequence reads: CASSSTLQGHYEQYV. In DNA form, the CDR3 reads TGTGCCAGCAGCTCAACCCTACAGGGCCACTACGAGCAGTACGTC.

This clonotype was found many times. The gene calls are TRBV13 and TRBJ1-4; D is undetermined. The V end lost 0 bases, the J end lost 8 bases, and 4 bases lay between the germline ends. CDR3 size: 12 residues. Germline V gives CDR1 PRHDT, CDR2 FYEKMQ (reference sequence). The CDR3 bases are TGTGCCAGCAGCTTAGGGTCCGAAAAACTGTTTTTT. It codes for CASSLGSEKLFF.

The chain is built from TRBV28 and TRBJ2-3; 9 positions match TRBD1. Germline loops: CDR1 MDHEN, CDR2 SYDVKM. V shed 6 bases and J 2 bases; nucleotides not matched to a gene: 9. This CDR3 region has 16 residues. This CDR3 reads CASRPKTGGHTDTQYF. The CDR3 region has the DNA TGTGCCAGCAGACCTAAGACAGGGGGTCACACAGATACGCAGTATTTT.

This clonotype was picked up a small number of times. The chain has TRBV7-8 and TRBJ2-1, with D unresolved. V was cut by 0 bases and J by 3 bases, with 12 bases left in between. The CDR3 has 16 residues. In germline, CDR1 is SGHVS, CDR2 FQNEAQ. CDR3 sequence (DNA): TGTGCCAGCAGCTTAGCGTTATTCTCCGTCTACAATGAGCAGTTCTTC. Its translation is CASSLALFSVYNEQFF.

This clonotype was counted at least ten times. The chain carries TRBV25-1 and TRBJ1-5; D not resolved. This CDR3 has 15 residues. With 3 bases removed from V and 1 base from J, the gap between germline ends came to 10 bases. Germline V gene sequence: CDR1 MGHDK, CDR2 SYGVNS. The CDR3, as DNA: TGTGCCAGCAGTGAGTCGAAGGCGAGCAATCAGCCCCAGCATTTT. Translated, it gives CASSESKASNQPQHF.

This clonotype came up many times. This chain links TRBV12-3 or TRBV12-4 with TRBJ2-1, with TRBD2 matching over 7 bases. V gave up 4 bases and J gave up 9 bases; unmatched junction bases: 9. This CDR3 has 14 residues. CDR3: CASSYLAVGGEQFF. CDR3 bases: TGTGCCAGCAGTTACCTAGCGGTAGGTGGTGAGCAGTTCTTC.

This clonotype occurred many times. This chain uses TRBV9 with TRBJ2-1; tentative D call: TRBD1 (5 bases). Germline loops: CDR1 SGDLS, CDR2 YYNGEE. Between the trimmed V and J ends, which lost 0 bases and 13 bases, there was a span of 11 bases. The CDR3 has 12 residues. CDR3 amino acids: CASSVEGFEQFF. CDR3 coding DNA: TGTGCCAGCAGCGTAGAGGGGTTTGAACAGTTCTTC.

In its sample, this clonotype was seen many times. The CDR3 loop reads CSARPVSGANVLTF. Written as DNA, the CDR3 is TGCAGTGCTAGACCAGTCTCTGGGGCCAACGTCCTGACTTTC. The chain employs TRBV20-1 and TRBJ2-6; D gene unclear. The V gene's germline CDR1 is DFQATT and CDR2 SNEGSKA (reference sequence). V was shortened by 2 bases and J by 0 bases, with 5 bases between the two germline ends. The CDR3 length is 14 residues.

This clonotype was seen many times. The chain is built from TRBV24-1 and TRBJ2-2; tentative D call: TRBD2 (6 bases). In germline, CDR1 is KGHDR, CDR2 SFDVKD. V was shortened by 3 bases and J by 0 bases, with 10 bases between the two germline ends. The CDR3 spans 16 residues. CDR3 in DNA: TGTGCCACCAGTGATATGGGACTCACGAACACCGGGGAGCTGTTTTTT. Translated, it gives CATSDMGLTNTGELFF.

This clonotype was observed many times. The chain combines TRBV20-1 with TRBJ2-4; D might be TRBD2 (6 bases). The CDR3 length is 16 residues. V lost 4 bases and J 0 bases, leaving 16 bases between the germline ends. Germline V gene lookup returns CDR1 DFQATT and CDR2 SNEGSKA (reference sequence). The CDR3 reads CSAIAFTGLAKNIQYF. Here the CDR3 DNA reads TGCAGTGCTATTGCCTTTACGGGACTAGCCAAAAACATTCAGTACTTC.

This clonotype has more than one count but fewer than ten. J is TRBJ1-5 and V is TRBV4-2; D is uncertain. Trimming took 4 bases from V and 7 from J, leaving 11 bases between them. Germline CDR1 and CDR2: LGHNA and YNFKEQ. CDR3 size: 13 residues. Here the CDR3 DNA reads TGTGCCAGCAGCCTAAACTCGGGACAGCCCCAGCATTTT. Translation gives CASSLNSGQPQHF.

In its sample, this clonotype was seen many times. The chain has TRBV12-3 or TRBV12-4 and TRBJ2-1; TRBD2 agrees at 9 bases. V shed 7 bases, J shed 3 bases, and the junction held 7 bases outside the gene matches. CDR3 length: 15 amino acids. The CDR3 sequence is CASTALAGSYNEQFF. The CDR3 DNA reads as TGTGCCAGCACCGCACTAGCGGGCAGCTACAATGAGCAGTTCTTC.

The chain combines TRBV5-1 with TRBJ1-6; D ambiguous. The CDR3 is 17 residues long. Between the trimmed V and J ends, which lost 5 bases and 0 bases, there was a span of 15 bases. Germline V gene data show CDR1 as SGHRS and CDR2 as YFSETQ. The CDR3 DNA reads TGCGCCAGCAGATCCGACCGATCCAGCTCCTATAATTCACCCCTCCACTTT. Amino acids: CASRSDRSSSYNSPLHF. Together with reference TRBV5-1 and TRBJ1-6, the CDR3 gives the full variable domain: KAGVTQTPRYLIKTRGQQVTLSCSPISGHRSVSWYQQTPGQGLQFLFEYFSETQRNKGNFPGRFSGRQFSNSRSEMNVSTLELGDSALYLCASRSDRSSSYNSPLHFGNGTRLTVT.